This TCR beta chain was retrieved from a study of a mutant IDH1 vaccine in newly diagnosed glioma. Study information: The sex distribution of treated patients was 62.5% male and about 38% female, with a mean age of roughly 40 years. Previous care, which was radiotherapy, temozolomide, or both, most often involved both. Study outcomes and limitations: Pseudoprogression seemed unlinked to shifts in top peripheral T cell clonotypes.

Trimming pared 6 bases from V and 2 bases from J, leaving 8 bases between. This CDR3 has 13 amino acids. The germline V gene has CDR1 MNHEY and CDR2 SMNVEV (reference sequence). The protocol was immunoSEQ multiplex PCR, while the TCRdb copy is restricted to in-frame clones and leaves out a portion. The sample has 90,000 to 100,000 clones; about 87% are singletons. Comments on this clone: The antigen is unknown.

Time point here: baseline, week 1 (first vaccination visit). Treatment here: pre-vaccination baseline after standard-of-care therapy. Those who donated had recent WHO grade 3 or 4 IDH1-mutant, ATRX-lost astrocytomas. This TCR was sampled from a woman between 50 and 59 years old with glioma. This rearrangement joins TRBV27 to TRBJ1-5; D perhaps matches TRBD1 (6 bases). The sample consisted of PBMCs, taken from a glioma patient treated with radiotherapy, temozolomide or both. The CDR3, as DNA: TGTGCCAGCAGACAGGGAGGCAATCAGCCCCAGCATTTT. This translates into CASRQGGNQPQHF.